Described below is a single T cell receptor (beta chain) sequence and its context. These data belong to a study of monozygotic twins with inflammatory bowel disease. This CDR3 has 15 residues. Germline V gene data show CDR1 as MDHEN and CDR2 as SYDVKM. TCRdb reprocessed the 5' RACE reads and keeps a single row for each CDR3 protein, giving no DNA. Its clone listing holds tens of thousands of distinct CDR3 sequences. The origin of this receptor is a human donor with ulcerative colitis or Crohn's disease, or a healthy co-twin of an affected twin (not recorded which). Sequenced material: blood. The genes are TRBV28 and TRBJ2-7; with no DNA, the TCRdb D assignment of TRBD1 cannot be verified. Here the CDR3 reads CASSPTAGPIYEQYF.